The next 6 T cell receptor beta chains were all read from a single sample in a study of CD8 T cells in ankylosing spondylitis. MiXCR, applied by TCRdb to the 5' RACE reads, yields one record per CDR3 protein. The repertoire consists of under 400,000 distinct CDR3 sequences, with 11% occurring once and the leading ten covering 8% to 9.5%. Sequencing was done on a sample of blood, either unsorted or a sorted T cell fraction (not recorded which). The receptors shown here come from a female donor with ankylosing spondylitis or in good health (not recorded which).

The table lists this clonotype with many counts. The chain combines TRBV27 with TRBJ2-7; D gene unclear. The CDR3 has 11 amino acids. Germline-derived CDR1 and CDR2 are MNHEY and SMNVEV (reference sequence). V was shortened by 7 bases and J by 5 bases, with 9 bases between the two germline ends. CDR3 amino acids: CASNKGHEQYF. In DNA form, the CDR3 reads TGTGCCAGCAACAAGGGCCACGAGCAGTACTTC.

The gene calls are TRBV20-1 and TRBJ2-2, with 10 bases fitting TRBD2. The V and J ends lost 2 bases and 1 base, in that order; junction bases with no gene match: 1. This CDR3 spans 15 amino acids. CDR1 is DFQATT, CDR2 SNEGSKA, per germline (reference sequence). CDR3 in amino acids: CSARLAGENTGELFF. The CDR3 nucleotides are TGCAGTGCTAGACTAGCGGGGGAGAACACCGGGGAGCTGTTTTTT.

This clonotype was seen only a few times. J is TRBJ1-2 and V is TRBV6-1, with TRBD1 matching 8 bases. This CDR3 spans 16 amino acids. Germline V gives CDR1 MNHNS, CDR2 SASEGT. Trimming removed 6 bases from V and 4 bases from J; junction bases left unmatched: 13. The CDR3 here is CASSGLTGVIGYGYTF. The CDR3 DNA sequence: TGTGCCAGCAGCGGCTTGACAGGGGTTATCGGCTATGGCTACACCTTC.

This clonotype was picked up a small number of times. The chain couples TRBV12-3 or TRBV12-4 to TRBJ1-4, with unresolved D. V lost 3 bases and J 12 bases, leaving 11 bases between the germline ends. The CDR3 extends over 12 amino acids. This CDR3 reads CASSFSLGQLFF. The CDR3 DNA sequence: TGTGCCAGCAGTTTCTCCTTAGGGCAACTGTTTTTT.

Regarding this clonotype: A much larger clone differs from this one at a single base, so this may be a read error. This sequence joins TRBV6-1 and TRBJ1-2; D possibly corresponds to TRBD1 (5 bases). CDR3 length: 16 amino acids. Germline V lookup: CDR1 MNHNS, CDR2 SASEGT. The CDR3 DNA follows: TGTGCCAGCAGTGCTAGTACCGGGACCTCGGGACGTGGCGACACCTTC. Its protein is CASSASTGTSGRGDTF.

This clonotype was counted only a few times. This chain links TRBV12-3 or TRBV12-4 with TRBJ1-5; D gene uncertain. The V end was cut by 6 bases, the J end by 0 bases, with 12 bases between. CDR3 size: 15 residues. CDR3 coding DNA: TGTGCCAGCAGCTACGAGAGTGCTAGCAATCAGCCCCAGCATTTT. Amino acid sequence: CASSYESASNQPQHF.